The sequence of this TCR beta chain was determined in a study of blood T cell repertoires in COVID-19. For the study at large: Some COVID-19 samples were acute and others convalescent; all came from the United States, Italy and Spain.

TCRdb keeps only in-frame clones here, not all; method: immunoSEQ multiplex PCR. The profile shows roughly 150,000 clones, more than 75% of them singletons. Patients of the Seattle cohort, enrolled during active infection, were followed longitudinally. Input material: peripheral blood. The receptor was isolated from a woman aged 65 to 85 with COVID-19, enrolled during active disease.

The CDR3 region has the DNA TGTGCCAGCAGTTTACAGGGACAGCCCCAGCATTTT. This translates into CASSLQGQPQHF. The chain couples TRBV12-3 or TRBV12-4 to TRBJ1-5; D is possibly TRBD1 (5 bases). Trimming left V 2 bases short and J 7 bases short, with 6 bases between. This CDR3 has 12 residues.